Below are 32 T cell receptor beta chains sequenced from a single sample in a study of cytomegalovirus exposure and HLA in healthy donors. PCR used 60 Vbeta primers and 13 Jbeta primers. Libraries were prepared by immunoSEQ multiplex PCR; TCRdb keeps only in-frame clonotypes and omits some of them. The table shows fewer than 85,000 clones, with 72% occurring only once. Sequencing used PBMCs. The receptors here all came from a woman aged 40 to 55 in good health and CMV-seropositive.

The CDR3 bases are TGCGCCAGCAGCTTGGAAACAGGGGGGCGGACTGAAGCTTTCTTT. Residues: CASSLETGGRTEAFF. V usage is TRBV5-1 and J usage is TRBJ1-1; 8 nucleotides line up with TRBD1. The J segment lost 5 bases and the V segment lost 0 bases, leaving 6 bases of the junction unmatched. CDR1 and CDR2 from the germline V gene are SGHRS and YFSETQ. This CDR3 has 15 amino acids.

In its sample, this clone was seen once. The chain links TRBV5-1 to TRBJ2-2; TRBD2 agrees at 12 bases. This CDR3 has 18 residues. The germline gives CDR1 SGHRS, CDR2 YFSETQ. Germline trimming cut 3 bases from V and 5 bases from J; bases unmatched to any gene: 11. The CDR3 sequence: CASSSSSGGALRTGELFF. The CDR3 nucleotides read TGCGCCAGCAGCTCTTCTAGCGGGGGGGCCCTTCGAACCGGGGAGCTGTTTTTT.

The genes are TRBV14 and TRBJ2-5, with 10 bases fitting TRBD2. The CDR3 consists of 14 residues. From germline, CDR1 is SGHDN and CDR2 FVKESK. Unmatched junction bases numbered 3, after V lost 5 bases and J lost 3 bases. In DNA form, the CDR3 reads TGTGCCAGCAGCTCCGGGACTAGCGAAGAGACCCAGTACTTC. It codes for CASSSGTSEETQYF.

The J gene is TRBJ2-7, the V gene TRBV7-6, with 8 bases aligning to TRBD2. The junction had 7 bases not matched to a gene; V was cut back by 4 bases and J by 2 bases. Germline assignment: CDR1 SGHVS and CDR2 FNYEAQ. This CDR3 has 15 amino acids. In DNA form, the CDR3 reads TGTGCCAGCAGCTCCCGGGGGCGGGGGGCCTACGAGCAGTACTTC. This encodes CASSSRGRGAYEQYF.

In its sample, this clone was seen once. The V call is TRBV6-5, the J call TRBJ1-2; the D gene is possibly TRBD1 (5 bases). This CDR3 has 14 amino acids. Trimming took 6 bases from V and 5 from J, leaving 16 bases between them. The germline gives CDR1 MNHEY, CDR2 SVGAGI. The CDR3: CASRKGRGVYGYTF. DNA of the CDR3: TGTGCCAGCAGAAAAGGACGGGGGGTGTATGGCTACACCTTC.

CDR3 DNA: TGTGCCTGGAGTTGGGCGGGGGGACCATTCCGGATTCGATACAATGAGCAGTTCTTC. This gives the protein CAWSWAGGPFRIRYNEQFF. The chain is built from TRBV30 and TRBJ2-1, with 8 bases that match TRBD2. This CDR3 is 19 amino acids long. CDR1 is GTSNPN, CDR2 SVGIG, per germline (reference sequence). The ends lost 2 bases at V and 4 bases at J; junction bases unmatched: 19.

The chain is built from TRBV2 and TRBJ2-7; possible D gene TRBD2, 6 bases. The germline V gene has CDR1 SNHLY and CDR2 FYNNEI. V was trimmed by 11 bases and J by 0 bases, leaving 11 bases between them. The CDR3 is made up of 12 amino acids. The CDR3 bases are TGTGCCGGGGGACTCCTCTCCTACGAGCAGTACTTC. It specifies CAGGLLSYEQYF.

The V gene is TRBV7-9, the J gene TRBJ1-3; TRBD1 aligns across 8 bases. The CDR3 totals 16 residues. CDR1 and CDR2 (germline): SEHNR, FQNEAQ (reference sequence). V gave up 3 bases and J gave up 2 bases; unmatched junction bases: 6. The CDR3 is CASSFVQGAAGNTIYF. The CDR3 region has the DNA TGTGCCAGCAGCTTCGTGCAGGGGGCGGCTGGAAACACCATATATTTT. The whole variable domain, filled in from reference TRBV7-9 and TRBJ1-3, reads DTGVSQNPRHKITKRGQNVTFRCDPISEHNRLYWYRQTLGQGPEFLTYFQNEAQLEKSRLLSDRFSAERPKGSFSTLEIQRTEQGDSAMYLCASSFVQGAAGNTIYFGEGSWLTVV.

With regard to this clone: Other DNA variants within this sample encode the same CDR3. The genes are TRBV6-6 and TRBJ1-5; no clear D gene. Per the germline V gene, CDR1 is MNHNY and CDR2 is SVGAGI (reference sequence). V dropped 0 bases and J dropped 4 bases, with 10 bases sitting between them. The CDR3 extends over 15 amino acids. The CDR3 region is CASSYSNPRNQPQHF. The CDR3 DNA is TGTGCCAGCAGTTACTCGAACCCTAGGAATCAGCCCCAGCATTTT.

This chain uses TRBV5-1 with TRBJ1-1, with TRBD1 matching 7 bases. Per germline, CDR1 SGHRS and CDR2 YFSETQ. The CDR3 runs to 14 residues. Trimming removed 3 bases from V and 5 bases from J; junction bases left unmatched: 7. The CDR3 sequence: CASSSQGVGTEAFF. As DNA, the CDR3 is TGCGCCAGCAGCTCGCAGGGGGTCGGAACTGAAGCTTTCTTT.

The chain couples TRBV11-3 to TRBJ2-7; D may be TRBD1 (6 bases). The CDR3 consists of 15 residues. V lost 6 bases and J 3 bases, leaving 18 bases between the germline ends. Germline V CDR1 and CDR2: SGHNT, YENEEA. CDR3 region: CASRRRQESFYEQYF. CDR3 DNA: TGTGCCAGCAGACGAAGACAGGAGAGCTTCTACGAGCAGTACTTC.

This chain links TRBV5-1 with TRBJ2-5, with D possibly matching TRBD1 (6 bases). Between the trimmed V and J ends, which lost 3 bases and 2 bases, there was a span of 11 bases. CDR3 length: 14 amino acids. Germline-derived CDR1 and CDR2 are SGHRS and YFSETQ. The CDR3 DNA follows: TGCGCCAGCAGCTCCGGACAGATACAAGAGACCCAGTACTTC. It encodes CASSSGQIQETQYF.

The chain has TRBV21-1 and TRBJ1-2; the table's D call of TRBD1 was not tested on the DNA. TRBV21-1 is flagged as a pseudogene. This CDR3 has 13 residues. CDR3 in amino acids: CASLRGRSGGYTF. The CDR3 nucleotides are TGTGCCAGTCTCAGGGGACGGAGTGGCGGCTACACCTTC.

The chain employs TRBV7-9 and TRBJ1-1; a possible D gene is TRBD1 (6 bases). CDR3 length: 14 amino acids. V was cut by 1 base and J by 0 bases, with 6 bases left in between. Germline V gives CDR1 SEHNR, CDR2 FQNEAQ (reference sequence). CDR3 sequence: CASSLGGLNTEAFF. CDR3 DNA sequence: TGTGCCAGCAGCTTAGGGGGGCTGAACACTGAAGCTTTCTTT.

This clone was recorded only once. This chain connects TRBV4-1 to TRBJ2-5; D possibly corresponds to TRBD2 (6 bases). Germline V lookup: CDR1 MGHRA, CDR2 YSYEKL. This CDR3 has 15 residues. Trimming shortened V by 0 bases and J by 4 bases, and 12 bases separated the two germline ends. In DNA, the CDR3 is TGCGCCAGCAGCCAAGAGGGCGGGGCGCCAGAGACCCAGTACTTC. Residues: CASSQEGGAPETQYF.

This chain uses TRBV11-1 with TRBJ2-7; D gene uncertain. The germline V gene encodes CDR1 SGHAT and CDR2 FQDESV (reference sequence). This CDR3 has 13 residues. Trimming cost V 6 bases and J 3 bases, with 12 bases left between them. This chain's CDR3 is CASSRVGNYEQYF. In DNA, the CDR3 is TGTGCCAGCAGTCGGGTGGGTAACTACGAGCAGTACTTC.

The J gene is TRBJ2-2, the V gene TRBV11-3; D gene uncertain. Germline V CDR1 and CDR2: SGHNT, YENEEA. The CDR3 is 13 amino acids. With 2 bases removed from V and 4 bases from J, the gap between germline ends came to 5 bases. Here the CDR3 reads CASSLILTGELFF. CDR3 coding DNA: TGTGCCAGCAGCTTAATCCTCACCGGGGAGCTGTTTTTT.

V is TRBV15 and J is TRBJ2-1; no definite D call. The germline gives CDR1 LNHNV, CDR2 YYDKDF (reference sequence). The CDR3 has 14 amino acids. The V and J ends lost 1 base and 5 bases respectively, with 9 bases between them. DNA for the CDR3: TGTGCCACCAGCAGAGCTGGGCGCAACAATGAGCAGTTCTTC. It codes for CATSRAGRNNEQFF.

This sequence joins TRBV18 and TRBJ1-5; 7 bases map to TRBD1. This CDR3 comprises 14 residues. J gave up 7 bases and V 3 bases, and 6 bases lay outside the gene matches. Germline CDR1 and CDR2: KGHSH and LQKENI. CDR3 sequence reads: CASSPRQGGQPQHF. As DNA, the CDR3 is TGTGCCAGCTCACCGAGACAGGGTGGGCAGCCCCAGCATTTT. Looking up the rest from reference TRBV18 and TRBJ1-5 gives the full variable domain: NAGVMQNPRHLVRRRGQEARLRCSPMKGHSHVYWYRQLPEEGLKFMVYLQKENIIDESGMPKERFSAEFPKEGPSILRIQQVVRGDSAAYFCASSPRQGGQPQHFGDGTRLSIL.

The genes are TRBV21-1 and TRBJ1-5; TRBD1 is taken as the D call from the table, unchecked against the DNA. TRBV21-1 has pseudogene status. CDR3 length: 16 residues. DNA of the CDR3: TGTGCCAGCAGCGCGCCCCGGGACAAAAGCAATCAGCCCCAGCATTTT. Encoded protein: CASSAPRDKSNQPQHF.

This clone was counted a few times. This chain links TRBV2 with TRBJ1-6; 10 positions agree with TRBD1. CDR3 length: 18 amino acids. Unmatched junction bases numbered 11, after V lost 2 bases and J lost 7 bases. Germline assignment: CDR1 SNHLY and CDR2 FYNNEI. CDR3 DNA sequence: TGTGCCAGCAGTGAAAAACGGCTGGGACAGGGGAGGAATTCACCCCTCCACTTT. Amino acid sequence: CASSEKRLGQGRNSPLHF.

This clone was detected a few times. The chain uses TRBV5-1 and TRBJ2-2; D gene uncertain. The V end lost 2 bases, the J end lost 7 bases, and 9 bases lay between the germline ends. Germline V gene sequence: CDR1 SGHRS, CDR2 YFSETQ. The length of the CDR3 is 13 residues. CDR3 loop: CASSFHRGGELFF. The CDR3 nucleotides are TGCGCCAGCAGCTTCCACCGCGGCGGGGAGCTGTTTTTT.

The chain has TRBV14 and TRBJ1-6, with TRBD1 as a possible D gene (5 bases). CDR3 length: 14 amino acids. The germline gives CDR1 SGHDN, CDR2 FVKESK. Trimming cost V 7 bases and J 10 bases, with 17 bases left between them. The CDR3 bases are TGTGCCAGCAACAAGGACACGCGGGAATCACCCCTCCACTTT. Its protein product is CASNKDTRESPLHF.

The chain uses TRBV6-1 and TRBJ1-4; 9 bases map to TRBD1. CDR1 is MNHNS, CDR2 SASEGT, per germline. V lost 6 bases to trimming and J lost 1 base; unmatched junction nucleotides: 3. This CDR3 has 15 residues. In DNA form, the CDR3 reads TGTGCCAGCAGAGGGACAGGGATAACTAATGAAAAACTGTTTTTT. Translating gives CASRGTGITNEKLFF.

This rearrangement joins TRBV7-9 to TRBJ2-7, with D possibly TRBD1 on 6 matching bases. Germline values: CDR1 SEHNR, CDR2 FQNEAQ (reference sequence). V lost 5 bases to trimming and J lost 5 bases, with 19 bases between them. This CDR3 has 15 residues. CDR3 DNA: TGTGCCAGCAGCCTATTATCCTCAGGGGAACACGAGCAGTACTTC. Translated: CASSLLSSGEHEQYF.

The chain couples TRBV5-1 to TRBJ2-1; D is unresolved. The CDR3 sequence is 13 residues long. Germline V gene lookup returns CDR1 SGHRS and CDR2 YFSETQ. Trimming took 4 bases from V and 4 from J, leaving 9 bases between them. In DNA form, the CDR3 reads TGCGCCAGCAGCGGAGAGGCGTACAATGAGCAGTTCTTC. Amino acids: CASSGEAYNEQFF.

The CDR3 DNA follows: TGTGCCAGCAGTGGAGCGGGGTCGAGCACAGATACGCAGTATTTT. This gives the protein CASSGAGSSTDTQYF. This chain uses TRBV5-6 with TRBJ2-3; 7 positions agree with TRBD2. This CDR3 is built from 15 residues. V gave up 5 bases and J gave up 0 bases; unmatched junction bases: 6. The germline V gene encodes CDR1 SGHDT and CDR2 YYEEEE.

The chain links TRBV2 to TRBJ2-5, with 7 nucleotides matching TRBD1. CDR3 length: 13 residues. The germline CDR1 and CDR2 sequences are SNHLY and FYNNEI. J gave up 2 bases and V 6 bases, and 3 bases lay outside the gene matches. CDR3 bases: TGTGCCAGCAGCGGACAGGTACAAGAGACCCAGTACTTC. This gives the protein CASSGQVQETQYF.

The V call is TRBV29-1, the J call TRBJ2-6; D is possibly TRBD2 (5 bases). The CDR3 loop spans 12 amino acids. Germline CDR1 and CDR2: SQVTM and ANQGSEA. V shed 6 bases and J shed 9 bases, with 12 bases lying between them. CDR3 region: CSVTSGGNVLTF. The CDR3 DNA follows: TGCAGCGTGACCTCAGGAGGCAACGTCCTGACTTTC.

V usage is TRBV7-3 and J usage is TRBJ2-5; 8 bases are a match to TRBD2. The CDR3 consists of 14 residues. J gave up 5 bases and V 2 bases, and 4 bases lay outside the gene matches. CDR1 is SGHTA and CDR2 is FQGTGA in the germline V gene. The CDR3 DNA reads TGTGCCAGCAGCTTAGAAGCGGGGGTGGAGACCCAGTACTTC. Its protein product is CASSLEAGVETQYF.

The chain has TRBV5-6 and TRBJ2-5; TRBD2 might be the D (6 bases). The CDR3 runs to 11 residues. Germline V gene sequence: CDR1 SGHDT, CDR2 YYEEEE. V was trimmed by 7 bases and J by 4 bases, leaving 8 bases between them. CDR3: CASHGGETQYF. The CDR3 nucleotides read TGTGCCAGCCACGGGGGAGAGACCCAGTACTTC.

This chain links TRBV5-6 with TRBJ2-1, with TRBD2 identical over 8 bases. V lost 2 bases and J lost 6; bases outside the gene matches: 13. Germline loops: CDR1 SGHDT, CDR2 YYEEEE. The length of the CDR3 is 17 residues. This CDR3 is CASSLTARRLAGNEQFF. The CDR3 nucleotides read TGTGCCAGCAGCTTAACCGCTCGTAGGCTAGCGGGCAATGAGCAGTTCTTC.